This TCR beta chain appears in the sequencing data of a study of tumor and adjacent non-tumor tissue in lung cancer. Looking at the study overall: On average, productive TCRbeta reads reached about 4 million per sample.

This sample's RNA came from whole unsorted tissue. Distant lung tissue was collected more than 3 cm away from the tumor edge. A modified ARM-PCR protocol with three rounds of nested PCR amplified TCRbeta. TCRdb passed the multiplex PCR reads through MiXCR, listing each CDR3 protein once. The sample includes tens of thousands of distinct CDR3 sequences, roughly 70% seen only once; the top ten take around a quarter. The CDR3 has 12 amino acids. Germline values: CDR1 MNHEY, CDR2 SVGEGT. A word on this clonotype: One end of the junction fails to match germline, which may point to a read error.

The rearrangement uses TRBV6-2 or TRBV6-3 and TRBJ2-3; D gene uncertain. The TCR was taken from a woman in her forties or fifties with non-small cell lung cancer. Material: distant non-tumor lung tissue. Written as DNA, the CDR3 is TGTGGCAGCAGTTACTCAAAAGATACGCAGTATTTC. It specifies CGSSYSKDTQYF.